A few counts support the clone carrying this TCR beta chain. A much larger clone lies a single base off, so this may be a read error. This likely comes from a read error, as the CDR3 has no conserved phenylalanine or tryptophan at its end. The data originate from a study of Graves' ophthalmopathy and Graves' hyperthyroidism. Using RNA transcripts, the TCR beta CDR3 regions were amplified. Second-round multiplex PCR came after a first-round RT-PCR that employed HTBI primers. TCRdb itself ran the multiplex PCR reads through MiXCR, one entry per CDR3 protein. The data show 450,000 or so distinct CDR3 sequences, over 13% seen once. Trimming took 1 base from V and 8 from J, leaving 11 bases between them. This CDR3 is built from 13 residues. Germline values: CDR1 LNHNV, CDR2 YYDKDF (reference sequence).

Sequencing input: blood. The receptor's source is a woman aged 30 to 39 with Graves' ophthalmopathy. This chain connects TRBV15 to TRBJ1-2, with D unresolved. The CDR3 DNA follows: TGTGCCACCAGCAGAGGGAATGCTGAAGGCTACACCTAC. As protein: CATSRGNAEGYTY.